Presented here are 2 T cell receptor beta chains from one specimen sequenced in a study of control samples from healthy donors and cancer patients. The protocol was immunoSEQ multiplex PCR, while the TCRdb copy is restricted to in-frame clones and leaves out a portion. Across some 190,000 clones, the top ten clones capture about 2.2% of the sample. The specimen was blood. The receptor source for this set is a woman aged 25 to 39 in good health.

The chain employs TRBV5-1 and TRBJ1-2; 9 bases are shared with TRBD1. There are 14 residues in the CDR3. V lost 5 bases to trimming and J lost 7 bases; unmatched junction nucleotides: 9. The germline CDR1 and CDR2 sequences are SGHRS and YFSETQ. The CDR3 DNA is TGCGCCAGCAGTTTACAGGGGGCGTCAGGTGGCTACACCTTC. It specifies CASSLQGASGGYTF.

This CDR3 reads CASSAGGGGKNIQYF. In nucleotides, the CDR3 is TGTGCCAGCAGCGCAGGGGGCGGCGGCAAAAACATTCAGTACTTC. The rearrangement joins TRBV5-6 to TRBJ2-4; 8 nucleotides align to TRBD1. Germline-derived CDR1 and CDR2 are SGHDT and YYEEEE. Unmatched junction bases numbered 6, after V lost 4 bases and J lost 3 bases. There are 15 residues in the CDR3.